This TCR beta chain was identified in a study of intratumoral heterogeneity in liver cancer. Regarding the complete study: In the full approximately 14-patient cohort, the median age was 63 years and the majority of patients were male. The overall cohort comprised 65 to 75 multiregional samples from about 14 HCC patients, with 50 to 55 tumoral and around 20 adjacent nontumoral regions. To investigate intratumor heterogeneity, the study integrated RNA-seq, DNA sequencing, TCR-seq and SNP array data drawn from multiple regions of hepatocellular carcinoma specimens. General study outcomes and caveats: The authors acknowledged a relatively low patient number and under-sampled tumor-infiltrating lymphocyte representation as limitations.

All patients had early-stage hepatocellular carcinoma and received no therapy before surgical resection. No macroscopic evidence of necrosis or hemorrhage was present in the sampled areas. Multiple regions from a couple of patients were subjected to TCR sequencing (ImmunoSeq). Each frozen resection tissue sample was taken at least 1 cm away from every other sample. Samples with the label N were taken from nontumoral liver tissue next to the tumor. Genomic DNA was isolated from bulk tissue with the DNeasy blood and tissue kit. As regards this clone: Which antigen it targets is not known. The sample holds no much larger clone one base away, and base qualities are not on file.

The immunoSEQ assay was used to sequence TCR beta chain CDR3 regions from genomic DNA. Rearranged VDJ segments were amplified with primers that anneal to V and J segments. The authors' analysis ran thus. Clonality and richness metrics were computed with the ImmunoSeq Analyzer software. Clones with differential abundance between regions were identified with Fisher's exact test combined with a beta-binomial method for additional stringency. TCRdb retrieved this table from immuneACCESS and kept in-frame rearrangements only. Not all clones are present; in checked studies, unresolved V genes account for under half, and no reason is known for the remainder. The D gene and trimming were derived from the DNA, and the V and J assignments and clone size from that table. This sample gives just over 20,000 clones in total; roughly 66% of them show up just once. The ten largest clones represent 17% of the sample.

As encoded in the germline V gene, CDR1 is SGHRS while CDR2 is YFSETQ. At the junction V is shortened by 5 bases and J by 5 bases, with 16 bases in between. Spanning cysteine to phenylalanine, the CDR3 consists of 14 amino acids. Here the CDR3 DNA is all that survives: 42 bases in frame from base 1. The sample consisted of tumor-adjacent normal tissue, taken before any cancer treatment. The origin of this receptor is a woman aged 70-85 years with hepatocellular carcinoma. The rearrangement combines TRBV5-1 with TRBJ2-5, with a weak D call of TRBD2 (7 bases match). DNA sequence: TGCGCCAGCAGTACTGGGGGGGCTGGGGAGACCCAGTACTTC. Its protein is CASSTGGAGETQYF.